Listed below are T cell receptor beta chains from one sample, sequenced in a study of blood T cell repertoires in COVID-19. Profiled with immunoSEQ multiplex PCR; TCRdb holds only in-frame clones, not every one. The sample has about 11,000 clones, 84% seen once; the top ten hold roughly a third. The material sequenced was peripheral blood. Every receptor here comes from a man aged 50 to 60 with active COVID-19. Both conserved end residues are part of each CDR3. The D gene is left open where the match is weak. Clone size is given for some rows only: seen once, a few or many times, or a class if the clone is expanded.

CASSKGTSEYNEQFF,TGTGCCAGCAGCAAAGGGACTAGCGAATACAATGAGCAGTTCTTC,NA,15,NA,TRBV21-1,TRBJ2-1
CASSHRQGENTGELFF,TGTGCCAGCAGCCATAGACAGGGGGAAAACACCGGGGAGCTGTTTTTT,TRBD1,16,NA,TRBV7-8,TRBJ2-2
CASSPGLAGESWGNEQFF,TGTGCCAGCAGCCCGGGACTAGCGGGAGAAAGTTGGGGGAATGAGCAGTTCTTC,TRBD2,18,once,TRBV14,TRBJ2-1
CASRQRLDRGFNTEAFF,TGTGCCAGCAGACAAAGGTTGGACAGGGGTTTCAACACTGAAGCTTTCTTT,TRBD1,17,NA,TRBV28,TRBJ1-1
CASGPGLGHYTEAFF,TGTGCCAGTGGACCCGGGTTGGGACACTACACTGAAGCTTTCTTT,NA,15,NA,TRBV27,TRBJ1-1
CSVGQGGIEAFF,TGCAGCGTTGGACAGGGGGGCATTGAAGCTTTCTTT,TRBD1,12,NA,TRBV29-1,TRBJ1-1
CASSSGEIHF,TGTGCCAGCAGCTCCGGGGAAATCCACTTC,NA,10,few,TRBV28,TRBJ2-7
CASASGSYEQYF,TGTGCCAGCGCTAGCGGGAGCTACGAGCAGTACTTC,TRBD2,12,medium-sized,TRBV7-8,TRBJ2-7
CASSSNTAGGTRYEQFF,TGTGCCAGCAGCTCCAACACAGCGGGTGGAACGAGGTATGAGCAGTTCTTC,NA,17,NA,TRBV7-9,TRBJ2-1
CASSPPGGAQAGELFF,TGTGCCAGCAGTCCCCCGGGGGGGGCCCAGGCCGGGGAGCTGTTTTTT,TRBD2,16,NA,TRBV28,TRBJ2-2
CASSLPNIGTGGEAFF,TGTGCCAGCAGCTTACCAAATATAGGGACAGGGGGCGAAGCTTTCTTT,TRBD1,16,NA,TRBV5-5,TRBJ1-1
CASKVAGGPRDEQFF,TGTGCCAGCAAAGTCGCGGGAGGGCCCAGGGATGAGCAGTTCTTC,TRBD2,15,NA,TRBV2,TRBJ2-1
CASSKLRGNEQYF,TGTGCCAGCAGCAAGCTTAGGGGGAACGAGCAGTACTTC,NA,13,NA,TRBV21-1,TRBJ2-7
CASSVSSVVTDTQYF,TGTGCCAGCAGCGTCTCTAGCGTTGTTACAGATACGCAGTATTTT,NA,15,NA,TRBV9,TRBJ2-3
CASSSSLGAPGLNYTF,TGTGCCAGCAGCTCATCGTTGGGTGCACCGGGTCTAAACTACACCTTC,NA,16,NA,TRBV12-1,TRBJ1-2
CASSLTGGTDTQYF,TGTGCCAGCAGCTTGACAGGGGGCACAGATACGCAGTATTTT,TRBD1,14,NA,TRBV11-2,TRBJ2-3
CASSPRGGLAVDEQFF,TGTGCCAGCAGCCCCCGGGGGGGACTAGCGGTCGATGAGCAGTTCTTC,TRBD2,16,NA,TRBV9,TRBJ2-1
CASSPQAHEQYF,TGTGCCAGCTCACCCCAGGCCCACGAGCAGTACTTC,NA,12,NA,TRBV18,TRBJ2-7
CASNEGLAGTDTQYF,TGTGCCAGCAATGAAGGACTAGCAGGGACAGATACGCAGTATTTT,TRBD2,15,NA,TRBV27,TRBJ2-3
CASSLSGAGEVSGANVLTF,TGTGCCAGCAGCTTGAGCGGGGCGGGAGAGGTTTCTGGGGCCAACGTCCTGACTTTC,TRBD2,19,once,TRBV7-8,TRBJ2-6
CASSPGLAGAYEQYF,TGTGCCAGCAGTCCCGGACTAGCGGGAGCCTACGAGCAGTACTTC,TRBD2,15,NA,TRBV27,TRBJ2-7
CASSLGGGEPQHF,TGTGCCAGCAGCTTAGGGGGTGGAGAGCCCCAGCATTTT,NA,13,NA,TRBV5-6,TRBJ1-5
CASSPPGTGDTEAFF,TGTGCCAGCAGCCCTCCCGGAACCGGGGACACTGAAGCTTTCTTT,NA,15,NA,TRBV5-4,TRBJ1-1
CATSRGQGGSPLHF,TGTGCCACCAGCAGAGGACAGGGAGGTTCACCCCTCCACTTT,TRBD1,14,NA,TRBV15,TRBJ1-6
CASSLASGIGGEQFF,TGTGCCAGCAGCTTAGCGAGTGGGATAGGGGGTGAGCAGTTCTTC,NA,15,NA,TRBV11-2,TRBJ2-1
CASSLLAEGSSWTGELFF,TGCGCCAGCAGCTTGCTAGCGGAAGGGTCCTCGTGGACCGGGGAGCTGTTTTTT,TRBD2,18,NA,TRBV5-1,TRBJ2-2
CASSFHPDNEQFF,TGTGCCAGCAGTTTCCACCCAGACAATGAGCAGTTCTTC,NA,13,NA,TRBV27,TRBJ2-1
CASSDSGDTAYEQYF,TGTGCCAGCAGCGACTCCGGGGACACTGCCTACGAGCAGTACTTC,NA,15,NA,TRBV7-9,TRBJ2-7
CASSYSGRGNTGELFF,TGTGCCAGCAGTTACTCAGGCAGGGGAAACACCGGGGAGCTGTTTTTT,NA,16,NA,TRBV6-5,TRBJ2-2
CASSNNHCAAGRADTQYF,TGTGCCAGCAGCAATAACCATTGCGCAGCGGGGAGGGCAGATACGCAGTATTTT,NA,18,NA,TRBV21-1,TRBJ2-3
CASRPTGHQPQHF,TGTGCCAGCAGACCAACAGGGCATCAGCCCCAGCATTTT,NA,13,few,TRBV27,TRBJ1-5
CASSLPGGGANVLTF,TGTGCCAGCAGCCTCCCCGGAGGTGGGGCCAACGTCCTGACTTTC,NA,15,NA,TRBV3-1/TRBV3-2,TRBJ2-6
CATSTGSVDRSARSYTF,TGTGCCACCAGCACGGGATCCGTCGACAGGTCCGCTAGAAGCTACACCTTC,NA,17,NA,TRBV15,TRBJ1-2
CAIWAGGISTDTQYF,TGTGCCATCTGGGCGGGAGGAATTAGCACAGATACGCAGTATTTT,TRBD2,15,NA,TRBV10-3,TRBJ2-3
CASSLGGLAGASNEQFF,TGTGCCAGCAGCTTAGGAGGGTTAGCGGGAGCTTCCAATGAGCAGTTCTTC,TRBD2,17,NA,TRBV7-9,TRBJ2-1
CASSFTLAGARFF,TGTGCCAGCAGCTTCACCTTAGCGGGAGCTCGGTTCTTC,TRBD2,13,NA,TRBV27,TRBJ2-1
CASSMSTGDRGVLEQYF,TGTGCCAGCAGTATGAGCACGGGGGACAGGGGAGTGCTCGAGCAGTACTTC,TRBD1,17,NA,TRBV27,TRBJ2-7
CASALAASYNEQFF,TGTGCCAGCGCCCTAGCGGCCTCCTACAATGAGCAGTTCTTC,TRBD2,14,NA,TRBV6-5,TRBJ2-1
CASSELAGGLGAYNEQFF,TGTGCCAGCAGTGAACTAGCGGGAGGGCTTGGGGCCTACAATGAGCAGTTCTTC,TRBD2,18,NA,TRBV6-1,TRBJ2-1
CASSQSPTGNYEQYF,TGTGCCAGCAGCCAATCCCCGACGGGAAACTACGAGCAGTACTTC,NA,15,few,TRBV16,TRBJ2-7
CASSRSWGGQGTYEQYF,TGTGCCAGCAGCCGTTCGTGGGGGGGACAGGGAACCTACGAGCAGTACTTC,TRBD1,17,once,TRBV7-8,TRBJ2-7
CASSQFGQGLASTDTQYF,TGTGCCAGCAGCCAATTCGGCCAGGGGCTCGCGAGCACAGATACGCAGTATTTT,NA,18,NA,TRBV14,TRBJ2-3
CASREGTSGYEQYF,TGTGCCAGCAGAGAAGGGACTAGCGGCTACGAGCAGTACTTC,TRBD2,14,NA,TRBV27,TRBJ2-7